This TCR beta chain comes out of a study of cytomegalovirus exposure and HLA in healthy donors (TCRdb year 2017). With respect to the entire study: An earlier analysis of 587 of the donors reported 250 to 350 Gb of sequence data and 90 million to 120 million unique TCR beta sequences obtained from approximately 180 million T cells. In a later genetic analysis, genome-wide SNP genotypes for about three fifths of the roughly 670 donors were used, and that subset was treated as a discovery cohort. To predict cytomegalovirus infection status, the study brought together high-throughput TCR immunosequencing, statistical association of individual TCRs with disease status, and machine learning. The aim of the study was to test whether cataloging public T cell receptors could identify signatures of past pathogen exposure. All discovery cohort repertoires had been generated on a single sequencing platform. An early release that covered around 590 HLA-typed donors contained approximately 320 gigabases of sequencing data and approximately 85 million unique TCR sequences. On average, around 200,000 unique TCR beta nucleotide sequences were sequenced per donor among 398 genotyped donors of the cohort, with around 19% of those sequences being non-productive. To decide whether each TCR beta V gene segment behaved as functional or pseudogenic, an earlier analysis of 587 of the donors relied on high-throughput TCR beta sequencing. Besides the first cohort of under 700 subjects, a separate validation cohort made up of over 95 different subjects was used. A later analysis re-analyzed previously published TCR beta repertoires from 550 to 700 donors and added high-resolution HLA genotyping to study TCR occurrence patterns. Rather than drawing on any new phenotypic data, the later analysis identified candidate immune exposures from TCR beta sequences and the way those sequences occurred across donors. The number of typed donors differed by locus: about 629-640 for A, B, C, DRB1 and DQB1; some 540 for DQA1; 600 to 610 for DPA1; and some 470 for DPB1. Donor age, sex, ethnicity and CMV serostatus were compiled together with the repertoire data. A handful of DR-DQ haplotypes were handled as single units for association and clustering because linkage in the cohort was strong. The study profiled the T cell repertoires of approximately 700 subjects by immunosequencing and related them to cytomegalovirus serostatus. Of the approximately 400 genotyped donors, 65% to 90% fell in the genetic ancestry cluster associated with self-reported Caucasian donors. HLA typing covered class I and class II loci at four-digit resolution.

The cohort consisted of approximately 670 healthy bone marrow donors. Cohort members were all nominally healthy when sampled, although unrecorded immune exposures were likely present. The donor was CMV seropositive and was included in the group of almost 300 seropositive cohort members. A peripheral blood sample was provided by each donor, and peripheral blood mononuclear cells were used for TCR beta sequencing. Genomic DNA extraction from the blood cell samples was performed with the Qiagen DNeasy Blood Extraction Kit. The library was built by means of the immunoSEQ multiplex PCR assay. A mixture of 60 forward primers for TCR Vbeta segments and 13 reverse primers for TCR Jbeta segments was used in the multiplex PCR. A multiplex PCR assay on genomic DNA amplified the CDR3 region of rearranged TCR beta genes. On the Illumina HiSeq System, the amplified TCR beta libraries were sequenced as 87-base-pair reads. The study's processing was this. A later analysis counted tens of millions of unique TCR beta chains across the roughly 700 repertoires, and about 10 million of these chains were shared by at least two donors. Raw reads were error-corrected and collapsed into unique sequences by a nearest-neighbor algorithm in which closely related sequences were merged to remove PCR and sequencing errors. V, D and J gene segments were assigned by aligning CDR3 sequences to IMGT reference sequences. For a sequence to be retained, a match of at least six nucleotides was required to both a V gene segment and a J gene segment. A rearrangement was called productive if the CDR3 had no stop codons and remained in frame with V and J, and every other rearrangement was called non-productive. CDR3 was defined by IMGT convention, running from the second conserved V-encoded cysteine to the conserved J-encoded phenylalanine. Sequences without an unambiguous match to a single V gene segment were excluded from the earlier analysis of about 630 of the donors. In an earlier analysis of 587 of the donors, V segments were called functional above 56.7% productive rearrangements and were called segregating when the between-donor standard deviation exceeded 5%. A statistical classification framework was developed to diagnose cytomegalovirus status using the catalog of TCR beta chain sequences. In a later analysis, TCR nucleotide sequences were compared against IMGT/GENE-DB human TR gene sequences so that V and J genes could be assigned. Using the TCRdist pipeline, a later analysis assigned CDR3 sequences along with most-parsimonious VDJ recombination scenarios. A later analysis defined each TCR beta chain by its CDR3 amino acid sequence plus V-gene family, and excluded reads lacking a unique V-gene family. To address suspected cross-contamination and a sequencing artifact, a later analysis removed 592 highly shared, low-generation-probability nucleotide sequences. In a later analysis, a clonal expansion index was calculated for each public chain from normalized within-repertoire ranks of inferred template counts. Generation probabilities in a later analysis came from a VDJ recombination model fitted to out-of-frame rearrangements, and those results were checked against IGoR. A later analysis scored TCR-TCR, TCR-HLA and TCR-CMV co-occurrence with hypergeometric tests, applying a repertoire-size bias correction to TCR pairs. False discovery rates were estimated in a later analysis by permuting HLA or CMV assignments 20 times. In a later analysis, co-occurring TCRs were grouped using DBSCAN, and TCRdist sequence similarity was added for clustering within HLA-allele-positive subsets. Co-occurrence clustering excluded repertoires with fewer than 30,000 or more than 120,000 public chains, plus five with anomalous nucleotide sharing. The immuneACCESS repertoire file appears here via TCRdb, limited to in-frame rearrangements. These files lack a portion of the clones; in checked studies, under half of the deficit traces to unresolved V genes, and the cause of the others is not known. For V, J and clone size, that table is used; D and trimming come from the DNA. The table for this sample lists some 67,000 clones; more than 80% of them were counted only once. Together, the top ten hold roughly 12% of the sample.

The full study reports these points: Because HLA typing was unavailable for some donors at each locus, only the typed subset was used in association tests. Correlated functional status among segregating V segments might be attributable to linkage disequilibrium, but an unknown experimental factor could not be ruled out. Because counts were too low, roughly 18 rarely observed V segments, including chromosome 9 orphons, were left out of the earlier analysis of some 600 of the donors. The presence/absence analyses assumed that sequencing depth was roughly uniform across donors, and that assumption may not be true. In vitro tests confirmed that a few of the cytomegalovirus-associated TCR beta chains recognize cytomegalovirus antigens. V-gene and J-gene trimming of TCR beta chains was associated with a missense DCLRE1C variant in a later genetic analysis, and the association was replicated in an independent cohort. Only TCR beta chains were sequenced in this cohort, and the absence of alpha or paired-chain data limited detectable features. The study listed 150 to 200 TCR beta chains as associated with cytomegalovirus. In a later analysis, several top co-occurrence clusters were reported to appear linked to parvovirus B19, influenza, CMV and Epstein-Barr virus. While some public TCRs were present in many individuals, most TCR sequences turned up only very rarely across donors. For the cohort, immune exposure information was limited to CMV serostatus. Because the 87-base-pair reads could not distinguish some IMGT-functional V segments, including TRBV6-2 and TRBV6-3, those segments were excluded. Specific HLA alleles were associated with about 17,000 TCR beta sequences at a false discovery rate of 0.05 in a later analysis. Most CMV-associated TCR beta chains appeared to be HLA-restricted in a later analysis, and the HLA associations seemed to be driven largely by CMV exposure. A later analysis found that HLA-associated TCR beta chains were more clonally expanded and had lower generation probabilities than equally common non-associated chains. A cluster of highly shared sequence variants was judged likely to represent a technical artifact of the sequencing pipeline. When HLA alleles, especially DR and DQ, strongly co-occurred, attributing TCR associations to individual alleles was difficult. A further reported finding was that TCR beta sequences accurately predicted the HLA-A and HLA-B alleles for most subjects in the first cohort. In both the original and validation cohorts, the classifier was reported to diagnose cytomegalovirus status with high specificity and sensitivity. The authors suggested that the approach could potentially be extended to other disease states and immunological phenotypes. An earlier analysis of 587 of the donors showed that most TCR beta V segments appeared in productive rearrangements either about 87% or about 30% of the time, which broadly matched IMGT annotations. Compared with the roughly 720-donor mean, donors in an Asian-associated ancestry cluster had fewer N-insertions in productive TCRs, according to a later genetic analysis. According to a later analysis, TCR association rates differed among HLA loci, with DRB1 alleles showing the most associated TCRs and HLA-C alleles showing the fewest.

A few counts support this clone. No antigen is known for it. The input lacks base qualities; no much larger clone sits a single base away. The CDR1 and CDR2 encoded by the germline V gene are ENHRY and SYGVKD. Compared with germline, V lacks 0 bases and J lacks 1 base; bases without a gene match: 6. The CDR3 covers 16 residues, taking in both the cysteine and the phenylalanine. Only the CDR3 region is kept as DNA, spanning 48 bases read in frame from base 1. This clonotype was sampled from a woman aged 25 to 39 in good health and CMV-seropositive. This chain joins TRBV10-3 to TRBJ2-7, with TRBD2 identical over 7 junction bases. The material sequenced was PBMCs. The base sequence is TGTGCCATCAGTGAGTCCGGAGCTAGCGGTTCCTACGAGCAGTACTTC. This translates into CAISESGASGSYEQYF.